The 21 T cell receptor beta chains below were found in one sample sequenced in a study of T-cell reconstitution after alpha-beta-depleted transplantation in children. Unique molecular identifiers were built into the TCRbeta library. In TCRdb, the PCR reads were re-called with MiXCR into one record per CDR3 protein. The sample lists just over 950,000 distinct CDR3 sequences, about 29% seen once, with more than 25% in the top ten. Here the sequenced sample was PBMCs, mostly from graft donor cells, taken 360 days after TCRalphabeta/CD19-depleted stem cell transplant. These receptor sequences come from a boy in the first two years of life who had a stem cell transplant for SCID, so the T cells may come from the graft donor.

This clonotype was found many times. V gene TRBV10-2 combines with J gene TRBJ1-4, with D maybe TRBD1 (5 bases). The CDR3 spans 13 residues. Trimming stripped 4 bases from V and 8 bases from J, with 11 bases between. CDR1 WSHSY and CDR2 SAAADI come from the germline V gene. The chain's CDR3 is CASSGQGGEKLFF. The CDR3 region has the DNA TGCGCCAGCAGTGGGCAGGGTGGGGAAAAACTGTTTTTT.

This clonotype occurred a few times. V is TRBV15 and J is TRBJ2-7; tentatively, D is TRBD1 (6 bases). The CDR3 sequence is 14 residues long. Germline CDR1 is LNHNV and CDR2 is YYDKDF (reference sequence). Between the trimmed V and J ends, which lost 5 bases and 0 bases, there was a span of 11 bases. For the CDR3, the DNA is TGTGCCACCAGCTTCGGACAGATCTCCTACGAGCAGTACTTC. Translation: CATSFGQISYEQYF.

The chain carries TRBV12-3 or TRBV12-4 and TRBJ2-7; maybe TRBD1 (5 bases). The CDR3 extends over 15 amino acids. The ends were cut back, 3 bases at V and 2 bases at J, with 14 bases in the middle. The CDR3 nucleotides are TGTGCCAGCAGTTTCCCAGGGAAAGGGACCTACGAGCAGTACTTC. Protein product: CASSFPGKGTYEQYF.

This clonotype was counted only a few times. The V call is TRBV10-3, the J call TRBJ2-5; 11 nucleotides line up with TRBD2. CDR3 length: 18 residues. V was pared by 0 bases and J by 1 base, with 7 bases of the junction left unmatched. Germline CDR1 ENHRY, CDR2 SYGVKD. The CDR3 sequence is CAISESLILAGGQETQYF. The DNA for the CDR3 is TGTGCCATCAGTGAGTCGCTGATCCTAGCGGGGGGCCAAGAGACCCAGTACTTC.

The chain recombines TRBV6-1 with TRBJ1-1; D gene uncertain. V was shortened by 0 bases and J by 7 bases, with 9 bases between the two germline ends. Germline CDR1 is MNHNS and CDR2 is SASEGT. There are 13 residues in the CDR3. CDR3 residues: CASSEARGREAFF. The CDR3 nucleotides read TGTGCCAGCAGTGAAGCGCGAGGACGTGAAGCTTTCTTT.

The gene calls are TRBV7-2 and TRBJ2-5, with D maybe TRBD1 (6 bases). Deletions cut 1 base from V and 3 bases from J, with 9 bases between. The CDR3 has 14 residues. Looked up from germline, CDR1 is SGHTA and CDR2 is FQGNSA. The CDR3 sequence: CASSLGWTEETQYF. The CDR3 DNA reads TGTGCCAGCAGCTTAGGTTGGACAGAAGAGACCCAGTACTTC.

This rearrangement joins TRBV12-3 or TRBV12-4 to TRBJ2-7, with a possible D match to TRBD1 (6 bases). The CDR3 runs to 13 residues. Trimming removed 6 bases from V and 3 bases from J, with 12 bases in between. CDR3 residues: CASSLGHYYEQYF. CDR3 bases: TGTGCCAGCAGCCTGGGACACTACTACGAGCAGTACTTC.

This clonotype was observed a few times. The V call is TRBV11-2, the J call TRBJ2-2; D remains ambiguous. Trimming stripped 6 bases from V and 1 base from J, with 12 bases between. The CDR3 has 15 residues. The germline gives CDR1 SGHAT, CDR2 FQNNGV. CDR3 nucleotides: TGTGCCAGCAGTCAAACGGCGCAGAACACCGGGGAGCTGTTTTTT. This codes for CASSQTAQNTGELFF.

The chain employs TRBV6-1 and TRBJ1-1; possibly TRBD1 for D (6 bases). The V gene's germline CDR1 is MNHNS and CDR2 SASEGT. V was trimmed by 6 bases and J by 0 bases, leaving 14 bases between them. This CDR3 has 15 amino acids. The CDR3 DNA sequence: TGTGCCAGCAGGATGATACAGGGCATGAACACTGAAGCTTTCTTT. Residues: CASRMIQGMNTEAFF.

The chain combines TRBV20-1 with TRBJ2-3, with D possibly matching TRBD2 (7 bases). The length of the CDR3 is 18 residues. V was clipped by 3 bases and J by 2 bases, with 24 bases between them. CDR1 DFQATT and CDR2 SNEGSKA come from the germline V gene (reference sequence). This CDR3 reads CSASWNTGGLIHTDTQYF. CDR3 nucleotide sequence: TGCAGTGCTAGTTGGAATACGGGGGGCCTGATTCACACAGATACGCAGTATTTT.

Comments on this clonotype: One junction end disagrees with the germline gene, perhaps due to a read error. CDR3 loop: CASGLNPLAYHF. CDR3 nucleotide sequence: TGTGCTAGTGGTTTGAACCCCCTAGCATACCACTTC. The gene calls are TRBV12-5 and TRBJ2-7; TRBD2 is a possible D gene (5 bases). The CDR3 is 12 amino acids. Germline V gives CDR1 LGHNT, CDR2 FRNRAP.

The chain uses TRBV3-1 and TRBJ2-1, with D hard to call. There are 16 residues in the CDR3. The V end was cut by 1 base, the J end by 2 bases, with 12 bases between. Germline-derived CDR1 and CDR2 are LGHDT and YNNKEL (reference sequence). CDR3 sequence reads: CASSQGPGLTYNEQFF. The DNA of the CDR3 is TGTGCCAGCAGCCAAGGGCCGGGCCTAACCTACAATGAGCAGTTCTTC.

In its sample, this clonotype was seen a few times. This chain links TRBV2 with TRBJ2-1, with TRBD2 matching 8 bases. The CDR3 loop spans 15 amino acids. Germline trimming cut 4 bases from V and 7 bases from J; bases unmatched to any gene: 9. Germline loops: CDR1 SNHLY, CDR2 FYNNEI. CDR3 coding DNA: TGTGCCAGCAGTGCCGCGGGGGGACTTAGAAATGAGCAGTTCTTC. Its protein product is CASSAAGGLRNEQFF.

This clonotype has more than one count but fewer than ten. V is TRBV10-3 and J is TRBJ1-2; D gene unclear. Trimming left V 7 bases short and J 8 bases short, with 17 bases between. In germline, CDR1 is ENHRY, CDR2 SYGVKD. The CDR3 sequence is 13 residues long. The CDR3 spells CAINGISGGGYTF. CDR3 in DNA: TGTGCCATCAATGGGATTTCCGGCGGCGGCTACACCTTC.

In its sample, this clonotype was seen a few times. The chain links TRBV3-1 to TRBJ2-2, with D perhaps given as TRBD1 or TRBD2 (5 bases each). In germline, CDR1 is LGHDT, CDR2 YNNKEL (reference sequence). The CDR3 has 19 amino acids. Trimming pared 4 bases from V and 8 bases from J, leaving 29 bases between. In DNA, the CDR3 is TGTGCCAGCAGCCGGACGGGGACGTGGGGACGAATTGCGTCTGGGGAGCTGTTTTTT. The encoded protein is CASSRTGTWGRIASGELFF.

The V call is TRBV2, the J call TRBJ2-3; tentative D call: TRBD1 (6 bases). Trimming took 10 bases from V and 3 from J, leaving 20 bases between them. CDR1 SNHLY and CDR2 FYNNEI come from the germline V gene. CDR3 length equals 15 residues. The CDR3 protein is CATDTRGGRTDTQYF. The CDR3 bases are TGTGCCACCGATACCAGAGGGGGAAGGACAGATACGCAGTATTTT.

This clonotype was seen a handful of times. This sequence joins TRBV10-3 and TRBJ2-3, with 8 bases lining up with TRBD2. The V segment lost 4 bases and the J segment 6 bases; nucleotides outside the gene matches: 0. The CDR3 covers 12 residues. Germline CDR1 reads ENHRY; CDR2 reads SYGVKD. CDR3 sequence reads: CAISGLADTQYF. CDR3 DNA: TGTGCCATCAGTGGACTAGCGGATACGCAGTATTTT.

J is TRBJ2-3 and V is TRBV20-1; D unresolved. The CDR3 sequence is 16 residues long. The V end was cut by 5 bases, the J end by 3 bases, with 21 bases between. Looked up from germline, CDR1 is DFQATT and CDR2 is SNEGSKA (reference sequence). The CDR3 bases are TGCAGTGCTTTCGATATAGGGTGGGCGAGGACAGATACGCAGTATTTT. Protein: CSAFDIGWARTDTQYF.

V gene TRBV9 combines with J gene TRBJ2-5, with 10 bases lining up with TRBD2. V shed 6 bases, J shed 2 bases, and the junction held 4 bases outside the gene matches. CDR1 is SGDLS, CDR2 YYNGEE, per germline. The CDR3 extends over 14 amino acids. CDR3 protein: CASTPTSGQETQYF. CDR3 nucleotide sequence: TGTGCCAGCACCCCGACTAGCGGGCAAGAGACCCAGTACTTC.

This clonotype has just a few counts. The CDR3 sequence: CSAPLSSGAYNEQFF. The CDR3 bases are TGCAGTGCCCCCCTATCTAGCGGGGCCTACAATGAGCAGTTCTTC. The chain is built from TRBV20-1 and TRBJ2-1, with 9 nucleotides matching TRBD2. The length of the CDR3 is 15 residues. Germline V gene sequence: CDR1 DFQATT, CDR2 SNEGSKA (reference sequence). Trimming cost V 6 bases and J 2 bases; bases outside gene matches: 8.

The sample holds a few counts of this clonotype. This chain uses TRBV10-1 with TRBJ2-3; the D is unclear. V gave up 0 bases and J gave up 2 bases, with 9 bases separating them. The CDR3 has 15 residues. CDR1 and CDR2 from the germline V gene are WNHNN and SYGVQD (reference sequence). The CDR3 protein is CASSESKGNTDTQYF. DNA for the CDR3: TGCGCCAGCAGTGAGTCGAAAGGCAACACAGATACGCAGTATTTT.